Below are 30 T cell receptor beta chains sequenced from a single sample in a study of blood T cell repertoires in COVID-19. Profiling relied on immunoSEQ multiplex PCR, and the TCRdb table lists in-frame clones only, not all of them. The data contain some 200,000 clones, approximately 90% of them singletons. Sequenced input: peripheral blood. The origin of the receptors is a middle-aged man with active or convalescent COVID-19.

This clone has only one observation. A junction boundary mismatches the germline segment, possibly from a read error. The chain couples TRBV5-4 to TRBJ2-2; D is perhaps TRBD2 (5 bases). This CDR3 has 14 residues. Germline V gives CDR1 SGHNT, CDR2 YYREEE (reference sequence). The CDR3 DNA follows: TGTGCCAGCAGCCCGCTCCCTAGCACCGGGAAGCTGTTTTTT. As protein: CASSPLPSTGKLFF.

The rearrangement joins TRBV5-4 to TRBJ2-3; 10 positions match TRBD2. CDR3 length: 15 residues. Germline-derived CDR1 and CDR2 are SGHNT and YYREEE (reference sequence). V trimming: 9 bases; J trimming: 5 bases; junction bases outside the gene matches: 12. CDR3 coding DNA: TGTGCCACCAAGACAGCGGGGGGGCCTAGAGATACGCAGTATTTT. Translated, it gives CATKTAGGPRDTQYF.

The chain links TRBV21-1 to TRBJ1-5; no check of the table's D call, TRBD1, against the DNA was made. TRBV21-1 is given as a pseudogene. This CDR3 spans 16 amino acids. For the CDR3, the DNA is TGTGCCAGCAGCAAGGGGGACAAAAGTAGCAATCAGCCCCAGCATTTT. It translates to CASSKGDKSSNQPQHF.

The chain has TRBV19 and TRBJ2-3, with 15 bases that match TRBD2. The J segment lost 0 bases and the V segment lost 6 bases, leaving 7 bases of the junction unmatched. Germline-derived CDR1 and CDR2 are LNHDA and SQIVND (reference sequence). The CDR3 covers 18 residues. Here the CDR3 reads CASSFLGLAGGSTDTQYF. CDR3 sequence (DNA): TGTGCCAGTAGCTTCCTCGGACTAGCGGGAGGGAGCACAGATACGCAGTATTTT.

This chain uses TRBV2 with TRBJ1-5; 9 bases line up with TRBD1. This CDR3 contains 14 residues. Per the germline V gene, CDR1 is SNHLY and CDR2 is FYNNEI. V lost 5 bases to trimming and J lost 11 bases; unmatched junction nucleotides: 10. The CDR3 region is CASSQGQGFSTQHF. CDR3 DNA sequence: TGTGCCAGCAGTCAGGGACAGGGTTTCTCGACCCAGCATTTT. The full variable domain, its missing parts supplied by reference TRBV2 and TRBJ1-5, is EPEVTQTPSHQVTQMGQEVILRCVPISNHLYFYWYRQILGQKVEFLVSFYNNEISEKSEIFDDQFSVERPDGSNFTLKIRSTKLEDSAMYFCASSQGQGFSTQHFGDGTRLSIL.

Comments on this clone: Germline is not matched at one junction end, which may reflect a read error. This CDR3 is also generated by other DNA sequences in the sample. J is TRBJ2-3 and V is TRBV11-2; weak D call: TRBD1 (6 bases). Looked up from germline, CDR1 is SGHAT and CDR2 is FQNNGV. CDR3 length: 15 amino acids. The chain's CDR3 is CASSLEGRGTDTQYF. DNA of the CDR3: TGTGCCAGCAGCTTAGAAGGCAGGGGCACAGATACGCAATATTTT. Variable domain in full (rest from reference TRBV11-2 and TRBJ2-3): EAGVAQSPRYKIIEKRQSVAFWCNPISGHATLYWYQQILGQGPKLLIQFQNNGVVDDSQLPKDRFSAERLKGVDSTLKIQPAKLEDSAVYLCASSLEGRGTDTQYFGPGTRLTVL.

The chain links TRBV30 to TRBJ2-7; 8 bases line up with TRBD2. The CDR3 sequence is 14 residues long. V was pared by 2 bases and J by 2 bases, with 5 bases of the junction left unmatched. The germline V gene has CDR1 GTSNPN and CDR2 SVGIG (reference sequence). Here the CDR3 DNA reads TGTGCCTGGAGTTTCACGGGGGGGCCCTACGAGCAGTACTTC. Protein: CAWSFTGGPYEQYF. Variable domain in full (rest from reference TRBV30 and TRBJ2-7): SQTIHQWPATLVQPVGSPLSLECTVEGTSNPNLYWYRQAAGRGLQLLFYSVGIGQISSEVPQNLSASRPQDRQFILSSKKLLLSDSGFYLCAWSFTGGPYEQYFGPGTRLTVT.

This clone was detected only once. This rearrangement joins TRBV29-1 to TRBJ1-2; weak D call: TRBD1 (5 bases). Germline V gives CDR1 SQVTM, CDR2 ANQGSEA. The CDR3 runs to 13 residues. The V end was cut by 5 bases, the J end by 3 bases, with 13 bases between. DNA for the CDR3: TGCAGCGTTCCCGATAGGGGCGACTATGGCTACACCTTC. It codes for CSVPDRGDYGYTF.

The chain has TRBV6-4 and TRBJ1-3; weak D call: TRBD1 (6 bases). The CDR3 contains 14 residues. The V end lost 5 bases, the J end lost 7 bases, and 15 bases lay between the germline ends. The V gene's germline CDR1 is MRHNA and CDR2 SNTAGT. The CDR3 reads CASSKDRISNTIYF. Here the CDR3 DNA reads TGTGCCAGCAGTAAAGACAGGATTAGCAACACCATATATTTT.

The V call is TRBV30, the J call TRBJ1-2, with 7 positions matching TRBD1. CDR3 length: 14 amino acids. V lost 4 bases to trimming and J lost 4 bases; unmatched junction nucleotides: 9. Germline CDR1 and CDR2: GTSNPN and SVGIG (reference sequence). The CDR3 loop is CAWIPGTVGYGYTF. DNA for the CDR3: TGTGCCTGGATACCCGGGACAGTAGGCTATGGCTACACCTTC.

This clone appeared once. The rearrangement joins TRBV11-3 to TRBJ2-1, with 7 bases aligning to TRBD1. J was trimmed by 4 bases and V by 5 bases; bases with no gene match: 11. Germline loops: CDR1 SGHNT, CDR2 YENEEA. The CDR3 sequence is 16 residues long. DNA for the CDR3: TGTGCCAGCAGCCTCCTTTTTGGGACAGCGTACAATGAGCAGTTCTTC. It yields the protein CASSLLFGTAYNEQFF. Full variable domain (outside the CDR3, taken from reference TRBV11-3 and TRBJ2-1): EAGVVQSPRYKIIEKKQPVAFWCNPISGHNTLYWYLQNLGQGPELLIRYENEEAVDDSQLPKDRFSAERLKGVDSTLKIQPAELGDSAVYLCASSLLFGTAYNEQFFGPGTRLTVL.

CDR3 in amino acids: CASSQQLAGGSNEQFF. As DNA, the CDR3 is TGTGCCAGCAGCCAACAGCTAGCGGGAGGAAGCAATGAGCAGTTCTTC. The rearrangement links TRBV4-2 to TRBJ2-1; 11 bases are a match to TRBD2. CDR3 length: 16 amino acids. V lost 2 bases and J lost 6; bases outside the gene matches: 6. Germline loops: CDR1 LGHNA, CDR2 YNFKEQ.

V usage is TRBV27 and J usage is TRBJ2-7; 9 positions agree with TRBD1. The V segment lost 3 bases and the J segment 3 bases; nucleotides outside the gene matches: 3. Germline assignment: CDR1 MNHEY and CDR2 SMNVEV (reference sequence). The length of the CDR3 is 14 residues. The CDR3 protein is CASSLDRGGYEQYF. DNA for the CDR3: TGTGCCAGCAGTTTGGACAGGGGAGGCTACGAGCAGTACTTC.

CDR3 protein: CASRSQGSYEQYF. The DNA for the CDR3 is TGTGCCAGCAGAAGTCAGGGATCCTACGAGCAGTACTTC. The J gene is TRBJ2-7, the V gene TRBV19; D might be TRBD1 (5 bases). Germline V gives CDR1 LNHDA, CDR2 SQIVND (reference sequence). V was trimmed by 9 bases and J by 1 base, leaving 13 bases between them. There are 13 residues in the CDR3.

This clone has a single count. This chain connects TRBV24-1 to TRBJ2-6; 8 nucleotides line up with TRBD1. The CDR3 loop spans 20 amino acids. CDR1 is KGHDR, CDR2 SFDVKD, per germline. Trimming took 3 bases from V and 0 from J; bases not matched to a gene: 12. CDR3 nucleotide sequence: TGTGCCACCAGTGATACCGGGACAGGCAAACTTCTCTCTGGGGCCAACGTCCTGACTTTC. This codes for CATSDTGTGKLLSGANVLTF.

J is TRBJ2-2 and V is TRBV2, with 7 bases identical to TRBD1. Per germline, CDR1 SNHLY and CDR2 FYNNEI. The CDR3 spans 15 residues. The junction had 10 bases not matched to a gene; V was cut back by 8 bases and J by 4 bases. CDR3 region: CASGSRGPFTGELFF. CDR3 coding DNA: TGTGCCAGCGGTTCGAGGGGGCCCTTCACCGGGGAGCTGTTTTTT.

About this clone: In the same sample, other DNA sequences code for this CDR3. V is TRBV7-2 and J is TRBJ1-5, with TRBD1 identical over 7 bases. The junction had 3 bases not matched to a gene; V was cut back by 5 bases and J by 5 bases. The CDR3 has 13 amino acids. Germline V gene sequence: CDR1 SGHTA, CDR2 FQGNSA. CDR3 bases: TGTGCCAGCAGCCTCAGGGGGGATCAGCCCCAGCATTTT. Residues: CASSLRGDQPQHF.

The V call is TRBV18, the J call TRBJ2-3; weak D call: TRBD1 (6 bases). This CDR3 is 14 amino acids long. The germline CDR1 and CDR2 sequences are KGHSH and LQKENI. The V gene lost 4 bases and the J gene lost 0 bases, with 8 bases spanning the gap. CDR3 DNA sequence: TGTGCCAGCTCACACAGGGCTAGCACAGATACGCAGTATTTT. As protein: CASSHRASTDTQYF. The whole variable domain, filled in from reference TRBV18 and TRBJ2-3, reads NAGVMQNPRHLVRRRGQEARLRCSPMKGHSHVYWYRQLPEEGLKFMVYLQKENIIDESGMPKERFSAEFPKEGPSILRIQQVVRGDSAAYFCASSHRASTDTQYFGPGTRLTVL.

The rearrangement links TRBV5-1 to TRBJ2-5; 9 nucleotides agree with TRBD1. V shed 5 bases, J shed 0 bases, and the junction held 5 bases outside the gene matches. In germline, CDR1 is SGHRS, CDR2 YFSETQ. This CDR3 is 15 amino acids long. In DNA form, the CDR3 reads TGCGCCAGCAGACCCGACAGGGGGTACCAAGAGACCCAGTACTTC. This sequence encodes CASRPDRGYQETQYF.

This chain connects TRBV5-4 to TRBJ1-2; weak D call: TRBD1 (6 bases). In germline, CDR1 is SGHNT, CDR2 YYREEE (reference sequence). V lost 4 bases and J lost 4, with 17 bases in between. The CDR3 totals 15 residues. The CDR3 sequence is CASSPQMDSRYGYTF. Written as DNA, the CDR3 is TGTGCCAGCAGCCCACAGATGGACAGCCGCTATGGCTACACCTTC.

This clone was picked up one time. Here the CDR3 DNA reads TGTGCCAGCAGGCAGGGGTTAGAGACCCAGTACTTC. Amino acid sequence: CASRQGLETQYF. V and J are TRBV12-3 or TRBV12-4 and TRBJ2-5; D is perhaps TRBD1 (6 bases). The CDR3 runs 12 residues. Trimming stripped 6 bases from V and 4 bases from J, with 9 bases between.

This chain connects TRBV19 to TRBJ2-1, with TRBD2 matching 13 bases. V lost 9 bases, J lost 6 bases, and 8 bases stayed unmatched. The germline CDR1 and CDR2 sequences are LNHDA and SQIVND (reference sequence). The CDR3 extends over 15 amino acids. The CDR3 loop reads CASLTSGRALNEQFF. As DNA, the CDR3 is TGTGCCAGCCTTACTAGCGGGAGGGCCCTCAATGAGCAGTTCTTC.

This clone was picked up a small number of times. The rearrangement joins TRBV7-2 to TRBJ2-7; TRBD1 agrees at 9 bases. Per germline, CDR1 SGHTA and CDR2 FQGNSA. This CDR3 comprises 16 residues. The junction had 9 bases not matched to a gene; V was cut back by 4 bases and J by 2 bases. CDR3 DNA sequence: TGTGCCAGCAGCTCACCGGGACAGGGCCATACCTACGAGCAGTACTTC. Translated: CASSSPGQGHTYEQYF.

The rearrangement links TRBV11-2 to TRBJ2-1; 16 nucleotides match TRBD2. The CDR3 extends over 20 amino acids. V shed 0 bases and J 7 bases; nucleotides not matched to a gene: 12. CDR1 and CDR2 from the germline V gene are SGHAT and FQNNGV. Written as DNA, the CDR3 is TGTGCCAGCAGCTTAGATGGGACTAGCGGGGGGGCTCGAGTTTGGAATGAGCAGTTCTTC. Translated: CASSLDGTSGGARVWNEQFF.

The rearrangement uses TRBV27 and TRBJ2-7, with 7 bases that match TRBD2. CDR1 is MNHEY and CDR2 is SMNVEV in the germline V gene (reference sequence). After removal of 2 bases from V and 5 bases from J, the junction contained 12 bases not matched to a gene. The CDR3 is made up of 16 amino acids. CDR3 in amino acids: CASSLISSSGRDEQYF. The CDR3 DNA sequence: TGTGCCAGCAGTTTAATTTCGAGTAGCGGGCGGGACGAGCAGTACTTC.

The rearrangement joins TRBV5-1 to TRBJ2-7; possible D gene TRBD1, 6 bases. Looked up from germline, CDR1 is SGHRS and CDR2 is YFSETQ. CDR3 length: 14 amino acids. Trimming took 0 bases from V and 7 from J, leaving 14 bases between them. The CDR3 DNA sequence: TGCGCCAGCAGCTTGGGACAGCCACAGGGAGAGCAGTACTTC. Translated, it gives CASSLGQPQGEQYF.

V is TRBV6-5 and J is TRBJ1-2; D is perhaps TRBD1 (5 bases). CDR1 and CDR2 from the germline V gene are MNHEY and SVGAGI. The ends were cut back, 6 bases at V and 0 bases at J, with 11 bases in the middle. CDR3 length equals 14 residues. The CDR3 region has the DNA TGTGCCAGCAGCGACCAGGGTTCTAACTATGGCTACACCTTC. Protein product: CASSDQGSNYGYTF.

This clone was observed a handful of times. DNA of the CDR3: TGTGCCAGCAGCGCTAGCGGAACCGGGGAGCTGTTTTTT. It yields the protein CASSASGTGELFF. The rearrangement uses TRBV11-2 and TRBJ2-2; 7 bases agree with TRBD2. From germline, CDR1 is SGHAT and CDR2 FQNNGV. V lost 5 bases and J lost 5; bases outside the gene matches: 2. The CDR3 is 13 amino acids.

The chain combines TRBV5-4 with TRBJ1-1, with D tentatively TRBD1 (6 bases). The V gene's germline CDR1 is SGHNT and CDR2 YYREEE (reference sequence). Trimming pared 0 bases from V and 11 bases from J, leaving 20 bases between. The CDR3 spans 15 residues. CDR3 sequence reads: CASSLAGQNLGLAFF. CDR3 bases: TGTGCCAGCAGCTTGGCAGGACAGAATTTAGGACTCGCTTTCTTT.

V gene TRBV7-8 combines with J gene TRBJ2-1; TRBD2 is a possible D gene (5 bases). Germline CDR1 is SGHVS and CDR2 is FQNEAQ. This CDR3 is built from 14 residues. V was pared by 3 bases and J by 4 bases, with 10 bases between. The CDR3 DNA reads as TGTGCCAGCAGCTTCCGGGAAAATTACAATGAGCAGTTCTTC. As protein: CASSFRENYNEQFF. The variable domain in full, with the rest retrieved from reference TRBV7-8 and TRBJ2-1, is GAGVSQSPRYKVAKRGQDVALRCDPISGHVSLFWYQQALGQGPEFLTYFQNEAQLDKSGLPSDRFFAERPEGSVSTLKIQRTQQEDSAVYLCASSFRENYNEQFFGPGTRLTVL.